A selection of T cell receptor beta chains follows, all from one sample in a study of Ad26.COV2.S vaccination and SARS-CoV-2 variants. TCRdb's table, derived via immunoSEQ multiplex PCR, lists solely in-frame clones and lacks some. This sample has about 320,000 clones, with 85% found just once. The sequenced sample was peripheral blood, obtained in a trial of Ad26.COV2.S vaccine versus placebo. These receptor sequences come from a person aged 18-60 years who received the Ad26.COV2.S COVID-19 vaccine or a placebo. Each CDR3 is given with its conserved first and last residue. The D gene is left open where the match is weak. Part of the rows lack a size; the others show once, few, many or a class for expanded clones.

V: TRBV3-1/TRBV3-2; D: .; J: TRBJ2-3; size: .; DNA: TGTGCCAGCAGCCAAGGGCGGGGGCGCCCATGGTCAGATACGCAGTATTTT; CDR3: CASSQGRGRPWSDTQYF
V: TRBV19; D: .; J: TRBJ2-4; size: .; DNA: TGTGCCAGTAGTATAGATGTGAGGTCAGCCAAAAACATTCAGTACTTC; CDR3: CASSIDVRSAKNIQYF
V: TRBV4-1; D: .; J: TRBJ1-3; size: .; DNA: TGCGCCAGCAGCCCATTACAGGGCTTTGGAAACACCATATATTTT; CDR3: CASSPLQGFGNTIYF
V: TRBV3-1/TRBV3-2; D: .; J: TRBJ2-4; size: .; DNA: TGTGCCAGCAGCCAAGATTTTGGGTGGAGGGCCAAAAACATTCAGTACTTC; CDR3: CASSQDFGWRAKNIQYF
V: TRBV5-1; D: .; J: TRBJ1-3; size: .; DNA: TGCGCCAGCAGCTTGACCCCAGCCGGAAACACCATATATTTT; CDR3: CASSLTPAGNTIYF
V: TRBV7-2; D: .; J: TRBJ2-3; size: .; DNA: TGTGCCAGCAGCTTAGATGATCCAGGGGATACGCAGTATTTT; CDR3: CASSLDDPGDTQYF
V: TRBV2; D: .; J: TRBJ1-6; size: .; DNA: TGTGCCAGCAGGACAGATAATTCACCCCTCCACTTT; CDR3: CASRTDNSPLHF
V: TRBV19; D: TRBD1; J: TRBJ1-2; size: few; DNA: TGTGCCAGTAGTATGGGGGCCCGCAGGGGGCAGGGCTATGGCTACACCTTC; CDR3: CASSMGARRGQGYGYTF
V: TRBV2; D: TRBD2; J: TRBJ2-5; size: .; DNA: TGTGCCAGCAGTGTTAGCGGGGGCCCCCAAGAGACCCAGTACTTC; CDR3: CASSVSGGPQETQYF
V: TRBV6-4; D: TRBD2; J: TRBJ2-2; size: few; DNA: TGTGCCAGCAGTGACTCGGCTAGCGGGGGGGCAGGAGGCACCGGGGAGCTGTTTTTT; CDR3: CASSDSASGGAGGTGELFF
V: TRBV9; D: TRBD1; J: TRBJ2-3; size: .; DNA: TGTGCCAGCAGCGTAGCTCGTATAAATATATACAGGGGGACAGATACGCAGTATTTT; CDR3: CASSVARINIYRGTDTQYF
V: TRBV3-1/TRBV3-2; D: TRBD1; J: TRBJ1-6; size: once; DNA: TGTGCCAGCAGCCAGACAGGGGGTGTCTCACCCCTCCACTTT; CDR3: CASSQTGGVSPLHF
V: TRBV28; D: TRBD1; J: TRBJ1-6; size: .; DNA: TGTGCCGGCCGGGACAGGGAGTGGGATTCACCCCTCCACTTT; CDR3: CAGRDREWDSPLHF
V: TRBV6-6; D: TRBD2; J: TRBJ2-2; size: .; DNA: TGTGCCAGCAGTCACGGGACTAGTTACACCGGGGAGCTGTTTTTT; CDR3: CASSHGTSYTGELFF
V: TRBV5-4; D: .; J: TRBJ2-1; size: .; DNA: TGTGCCAGCAGCTTGGGTACCGTAAGCCTAAGCAATGAGCAGTTCTTC; CDR3: CASSLGTVSLSNEQFF
V: TRBV27; D: .; J: TRBJ1-3; size: .; DNA: TGTGCCAGCAGTTTCTCTGGAAACACCATATATTTT; CDR3: CASSFSGNTIYF
V: TRBV3-1/TRBV3-2; D: .; J: TRBJ1-2; size: .; DNA: TGTGCCAGCAGCCACGGGGGAAAGGGGAGCGTCTACACCTTC; CDR3: CASSHGGKGSVYTF
V: TRBV7-9; D: .; J: TRBJ1-2; size: .; DNA: TGTGCCAGCGAGATAGCAGGGGAATATGGCTACACCTTC; CDR3: CASEIAGEYGYTF
V: TRBV15; D: .; J: TRBJ1-5; size: .; DNA: TGTGCCACCAGCAAGGGGAATCAGCCCCAGCATTTT; CDR3: CATSKGNQPQHF
V: TRBV20-1; D: .; J: TRBJ2-1; size: once; DNA: TGCAGTGCTGCTCTAGGCAATGAGCAGTTCTTC; CDR3: CSAALGNEQFF
V: TRBV5-1; D: .; J: TRBJ1-2; size: .; DNA: TGCGCCAGCAGCTTGGCTCCCCAGACCGACTATGGCTACACCTTC; CDR3: CASSLAPQTDYGYTF
V: TRBV5-1; D: .; J: TRBJ1-5; size: .; DNA: TGCGCCAGCAGCCGTGAACAGGATCAGCCCCAGCATTTT; CDR3: CASSREQDQPQHF
V: TRBV27; D: .; J: TRBJ1-2; size: .; DNA: TGTGCCAGCAGTTTATTCCCCGTAAGGAGGAACTATGGCTACACCTTC; CDR3: CASSLFPVRRNYGYTF
V: TRBV2; D: TRBD1; J: TRBJ1-5; size: once; DNA: TGTGCCAGCAGGCAGTCGGGACAGGCGCTGAATCAGCCCCAGCATTTT; CDR3: CASRQSGQALNQPQHF
V: TRBV7-2; D: TRBD1; J: TRBJ1-1; size: .; DNA: TGTGCCAGCAGTCCGGACAGGGGGAACACTGAAGCTTTCTTT; CDR3: CASSPDRGNTEAFF
V: TRBV19; D: .; J: TRBJ2-7; size: once; DNA: TGTGCCAGTAGTACAAGAACAGGGTCCTACGAGCAGTACTTC; CDR3: CASSTRTGSYEQYF
V: TRBV4-2; D: .; J: TRBJ1-1; size: .; DNA: TGTGCCAGCAGCCAAGAAGCCCTGAAGACTGAAGCTTTCTTT; CDR3: CASSQEALKTEAFF
V: TRBV5-8; D: TRBD1; J: TRBJ1-1; size: .; DNA: TGTGCCAGCAGCTTGGCCGACAGGGGGAACACTGAAGCTTTCTTT; CDR3: CASSLADRGNTEAFF
V: TRBV3-1/TRBV3-2; D: TRBD2; J: TRBJ2-5; size: once; DNA: TGTGCCAGCAGCCAAGATATGGGGGAGGGGGAGACCCAGTACTTC; CDR3: CASSQDMGEGETQYF
V: TRBV29-1; D: TRBD1; J: TRBJ1-2; size: .; DNA: TGCAGCGCTACGACAGGGACTAACTATGGCTACACCTTC; CDR3: CSATTGTNYGYTF
V: TRBV2; D: .; J: TRBJ2-1; size: .; DNA: TGTGCCACCCGGACAATAAATGAGCAGTTCTTC; CDR3: CATRTINEQFF
V: TRBV5-4; D: .; J: TRBJ2-5; size: .; DNA: TGTGCCAGCAGCCCAACCCCAAGGGATCAAGAGACCCAGTACTTC; CDR3: CASSPTPRDQETQYF
V: TRBV2; D: .; J: TRBJ2-5; size: .; DNA: TGTGCCAGCAGTGACAGGGGCCTGGGGGAGACCCAGTACTTC; CDR3: CASSDRGLGETQYF